A selection of T cell receptor beta chains follows, all from one sample in a study of T-cell reconstitution after alpha-beta-depleted transplantation in children. MiXCR was run by TCRdb on the PCR reads, yielding one entry per CDR3 protein. The sample yields approximately 640,000 distinct CDR3 sequences, roughly 15% seen once. The sequencing used PBMCs from the stem cell graft donor, collected from the stem cell graft. Receptor source: a human donor who donated a stem cell graft to a child with acute myeloid leukemia. The CDR3 runs from the conserved cysteine through the conserved F or W. D genes are given only for firm matches. Clone sizes are given selectively: once, few, many, or a class where the clone is expanded.

>TRBV20-1|15|-|few|TRBJ1-5
TGCAGTGCTAGACTAGGGACATATGGCAATCAGCCCCAGCATTTT
CSARLGTYGNQPQHF
>TRBV6-5|14|-|-|TRBJ1-6
TGTGCCAGCAATTTCGGGACAATGAATTCACCCCTCCACTTT
CASNFGTMNSPLHF
>TRBV5-1|16|-|many|TRBJ1-6
TGCGCCAGCAGCCCCCTTGGATCTACATATAATTCACCCCTCCACTTT
CASSPLGSTYNSPLHF
>TRBV20-1|15|-|few|TRBJ2-1
TGCAGTGCTAGACGACCCAACGGAGGGTACAATGAGCAGTTCTTC
CSARRPNGGYNEQFF
>TRBV20-1|13|-|many|TRBJ1-1
TGCAGTGCTAGGGTCTATGAGAACACTGAAGCTTTCTTT
CSARVYENTEAFF
>TRBV20-1|16|TRBD1|many|TRBJ1-5
TGCAGTGCTGGACAAGCCAAGACAGGGACCTTTCAGCCCCAGCATTTT
CSAGQAKTGTFQPQHF
>TRBV6-5|13|-|many|TRBJ2-1
TGTGCCAGCAATAGGGAGCCCTACAATGAGCAGTTCTTC
CASNREPYNEQFF
>TRBV20-1|16|TRBD1|-|TRBJ2-5
TGCAGTGCTAGTTCAAGGGACAGGGGGCTCCAAGAGACCCAGTACTTC
CSASSRDRGLQETQYF
>TRBV11-3|13|TRBD2|few|TRBJ2-3
TGTGCCAGCAGTATCCGGGGGGAAGATACGCAGTATTTT
CASSIRGEDTQYF
>TRBV6-5|16|TRBD1|many|TRBJ1-5
TGTGCCAGCAGCCCTCACGCAGGGGGCATCGCTCAGCCCCAGCATTTT
CASSPHAGGIAQPQHF
>TRBV13|11|-|many|TRBJ2-5
TGTGCCAGCAGCTTTTTGGGTACCCAGTACTTC
CASSFLGTQYF
>TRBV7-9|15|-|-|TRBJ2-5
TGTGCCAGCAGCTCTTACGCCAATCCAGGGGAATCCCAGTACTTC
CASSSYANPGESQYF
>TRBV7-2|16|TRBD1|few|TRBJ1-5
TGTGCCAGCAGCCCTACACCAGGGGGAGCGAATCAGCCCCAGCATTTT
CASSPTPGGANQPQHF
>TRBV7-8|13|-|few|TRBJ2-1
TGTGCCAGCAGCTTAGCAGCAGCCAATGAGCAGTTCTTC
CASSLAAANEQFF
>TRBV20-1|15|TRBD1|many|TRBJ2-7
TGCAGTGCTAGAGATCTGAGGACAGGGGCCTACGAGCAGTACTTC
CSARDLRTGAYEQYF
>TRBV12-3/TRBV12-4|11|-|many|TRBJ2-1
TGTGCCAGCAGGTCGAGTAATGAGCAGTTCTTC
CASRSSNEQFF
>TRBV29-1|13|TRBD1|few|TRBJ1-2
TGCAGCGTCCGCACAGGGGTGGCCTATGGCTACACCTTC
CSVRTGVAYGYTF
>TRBV18|14|-|-|TRBJ1-1
TGTGCCAGCTCATCCCCCAGGGGCCTCACTGAAGCTTTCTTT
CASSSPRGLTEAFF
>TRBV7-9|13|-|few|TRBJ2-5
TGTGCCAGCAACACAGGGATCGGAGAGACCCAGTACTTC
CASNTGIGETQYF
>TRBV20-1|11|TRBD1|many|TRBJ2-1
TGCAGTGCCTTTACAGGGGGCTGGCTGTTCTTC
CSAFTGGWLFF
>TRBV10-3|13|-|-|TRBJ1-3
TGTGCCTCTGGACGGGGCTCTGGAAACACCATATATTTT
CASGRGSGNTIYF
>TRBV20-1|12|-|-|TRBJ2-3
TGCAGTGCTAGTCCAGGGAGGGATACGCAGTATTTT
CSASPGRDTQYF
>TRBV27|16|TRBD2|many|TRBJ2-6
TGTGCCAGCAGTTGGGGACTAGCTGGTGGGGCCAACGTCCTGACTTTC
CASSWGLAGGANVLTF
>TRBV20-1|14|TRBD1|many|TRBJ1-5
TGCAGTGCTAGAGGGGACAGGGGTAATCAGCCCCAGCATTTT
CSARGDRGNQPQHF
>TRBV30|12|-|many|TRBJ2-7
TGTGCCTGGAGTTTACAGGGCCGCGAGCAGTACTTC
CAWSLQGREQYF
>TRBV4-3|16|-|-|TRBJ2-5
TGCGCCAGCAGCCACGGATTGGACGGACCCCAAGAGACCCAGTACTTC
CASSHGLDGPQETQYF
>TRBV20-1|15|-|many|TRBJ2-3
TGCAGTGCTAGAGATCCCCTAGCCCCCCCAGATACGCAGTATTTT
CSARDPLAPPDTQYF
>TRBV7-9|16|-|few|TRBJ1-2
TGTGCCAGCAGTGCCCAACCAGGGGCAACTAACTATGGCTACACCTTC
CASSAQPGATNYGYTF
>TRBV9|13|-|few|TRBJ2-7
TGTGCCAGCAGTCCCGACAGGGAGGAAGAGCAGTACTTC
CASSPDREEEQYF
>TRBV15|14|-|-|TRBJ2-5
TGTGCCACCAGCCGAGAGGGTCCTCAAGAGACCCAGTACTTC
CATSREGPQETQYF
>TRBV5-1|16|TRBD1|few|TRBJ1-2
TGCGCCAGCAGCTTGGCTGGGGCAGGGGGCGCCGAAGGCTACACCTTC
CASSLAGAGGAEGYTF
>TRBV10-1|14|-|many|TRBJ1-6
TGCGCCAGCAGTGAGCGGCTGGATAATTCACCCCTCCACTTT
CASSERLDNSPLHF
>TRBV7-3|17|-|-|TRBJ1-1
TGTGCCAGCAGCTTAACGGGGCAGGCCTCTTTGAACACTGAAGCTTTCTTT
CASSLTGQASLNTEAFF
>TRBV20-1|15|-|many|TRBJ1-5
TGCAGTGCTAGAGACAGGGTTAATAGCAATCAGCCCCAGCATTTT
CSARDRVNSNQPQHF
>TRBV7-6|16|-|many|TRBJ1-4
TGTGCCAGCAGCTTCCTTAGGGGTGCAACTAATGAAAAACTGTTTTTT
CASSFLRGATNEKLFF
>TRBV5-1|13|-|few|TRBJ2-1
TGCGCCAGCAGCTTGGAAGTAAGAAATGAGCAGTTCTTC
CASSLEVRNEQFF
>TRBV27|13|-|many|TRBJ1-1
TGTGCCAGCAGTTATGCCCCGAACACTGAAGCTTTCTTT
CASSYAPNTEAFF
>TRBV29-1|13|-|few|TRBJ2-1
TGCAGCGCGGGGGCTCTGTCCTACAATGAGCAGTTCTTC
CSAGALSYNEQFF
>TRBV10-3|16|TRBD1|many|TRBJ2-1
TGTGCCATCAGTGATTGGCAGGGGGCCTCCTACAATGAGCAGTTCTTC
CAISDWQGASYNEQFF
>TRBV6-2/TRBV6-3|14|-|few|TRBJ1-1
TGTGCCAGCAGCCCTGCAAACGTGAACACTGAAGCTTTCTTT
CASSPANVNTEAFF
>TRBV20-1|16|-|many|TRBJ2-6
TGCAGTGCTAGAGGACAGGATACTCTGGGGGCCAACGTCCTGACTTTC
CSARGQDTLGANVLTF
>TRBV20-1|13|-|many|TRBJ2-4
TGCAGTGCTAGAGGTGCGGGTCTAAACATTCAGTACTTC
CSARGAGLNIQYF
>TRBV7-2|15|-|many|TRBJ1-1
TGTGCCAGCAGCTTAGAGGCGAACATGAACACTGAAGCTTTCTTT
CASSLEANMNTEAFF
>TRBV20-1|13|-|-|TRBJ2-5
TGCAGTGCCAGACCTACCTATCAAGAGACCCAGTACTTC
CSARPTYQETQYF
>TRBV15|14|-|many|TRBJ2-5
TGTGCCACCAGCAGAGGGCAGGGATGGGAGACCCAGTACTTC
CATSRGQGWETQYF
>TRBV5-5|13|TRBD1|many|TRBJ1-2
TGTGCCAGCAGTCCCGGGACAGGGGTTGGCTACACCTTC
CASSPGTGVGYTF
>TRBV6-2/TRBV6-3|18|TRBD1|-|TRBJ1-4
TGTGCCAGCAGTTACGATTCCGGGACAGGGCGCCCTTGGGAAAAACTGTTTTTT
CASSYDSGTGRPWEKLFF
>TRBV20-1|15|TRBD1|-|TRBJ1-5
TGCAGTGCCCAGGGGACAGATAATAGCAATCAGCCCCAGCATTTT
CSAQGTDNSNQPQHF
>TRBV30|12|-|-|TRBJ2-3
TGTGCCTGGAGGGTTAGCACAGATACGCAGTATTTT
CAWRVSTDTQYF
>TRBV5-4|18|-|few|TRBJ2-4
TGTGCCAGCAGCTTGACCGGGGGGCCCCTCCTAGCCAAAAACATTCAGTACTTC
CASSLTGGPLLAKNIQYF
>TRBV20-1|13|-|many|TRBJ2-3
TGCAGTGCCACAAGGACCTACACAGATACGCAGTATTTT
CSATRTYTDTQYF
>TRBV5-1|15|TRBD1|few|TRBJ2-1
TGCGCCAGCAGCTTATGGACAGGGGGCTACGATGAGCAGTTCTTC
CASSLWTGGYDEQFF
>TRBV13|15|-|many|TRBJ1-2
TGTGCCAGCAGCGCCGAGGACCGCGGCTCATATGGCTACACCTTC
CASSAEDRGSYGYTF
>TRBV7-2|14|-|many|TRBJ2-5
TGTGCCAGCAGCTTTGGGGGGACGGGAGAGACCCAGTACTTC
CASSFGGTGETQYF